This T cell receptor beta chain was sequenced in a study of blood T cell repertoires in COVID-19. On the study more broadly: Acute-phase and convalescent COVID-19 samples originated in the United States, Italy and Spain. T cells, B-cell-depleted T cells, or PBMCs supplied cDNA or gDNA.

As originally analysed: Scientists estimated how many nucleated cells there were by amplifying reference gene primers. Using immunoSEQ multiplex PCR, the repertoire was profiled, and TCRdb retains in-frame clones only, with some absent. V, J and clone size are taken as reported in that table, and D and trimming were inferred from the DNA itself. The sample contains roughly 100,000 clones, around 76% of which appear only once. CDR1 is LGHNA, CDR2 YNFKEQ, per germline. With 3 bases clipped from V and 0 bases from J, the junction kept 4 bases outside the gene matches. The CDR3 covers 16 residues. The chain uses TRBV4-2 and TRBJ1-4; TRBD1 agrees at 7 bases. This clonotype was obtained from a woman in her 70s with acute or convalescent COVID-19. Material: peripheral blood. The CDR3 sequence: CASSHGTASTNEKLFF. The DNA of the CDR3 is TGTGCCAGCAGCCACGGGACAGCCTCAACTAATGAAAAACTGTTTTTT.